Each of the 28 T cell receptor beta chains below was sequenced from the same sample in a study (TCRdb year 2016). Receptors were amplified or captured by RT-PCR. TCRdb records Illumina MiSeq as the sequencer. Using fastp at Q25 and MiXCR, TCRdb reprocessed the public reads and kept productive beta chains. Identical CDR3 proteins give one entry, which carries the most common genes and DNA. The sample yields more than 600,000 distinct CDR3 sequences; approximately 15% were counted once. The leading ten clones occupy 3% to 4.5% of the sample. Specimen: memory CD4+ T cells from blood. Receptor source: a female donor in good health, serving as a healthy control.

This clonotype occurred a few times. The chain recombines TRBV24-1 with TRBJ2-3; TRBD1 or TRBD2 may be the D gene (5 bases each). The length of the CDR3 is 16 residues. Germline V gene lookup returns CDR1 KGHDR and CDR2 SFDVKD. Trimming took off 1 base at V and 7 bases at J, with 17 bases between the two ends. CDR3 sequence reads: CATSDFVGENRYTQYF. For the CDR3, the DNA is TGTGCCACCAGTGATTTCGTGGGGGAGAACAGATATACGCAGTATTTT.

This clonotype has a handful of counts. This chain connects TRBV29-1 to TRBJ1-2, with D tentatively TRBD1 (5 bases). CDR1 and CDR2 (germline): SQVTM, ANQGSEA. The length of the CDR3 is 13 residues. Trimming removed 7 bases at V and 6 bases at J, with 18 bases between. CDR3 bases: TGCAGCGGGTTGGGGGGGTTTGGTCATGGCTACACCTTC. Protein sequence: CSGLGGFGHGYTF.

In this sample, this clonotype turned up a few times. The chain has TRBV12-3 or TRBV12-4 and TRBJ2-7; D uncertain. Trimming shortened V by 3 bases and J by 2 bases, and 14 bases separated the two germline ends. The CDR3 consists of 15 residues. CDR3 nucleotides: TGTGCCAGCAGTTTGTCGACCCCCCAGACCTACGAGCAGTACTTC. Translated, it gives CASSLSTPQTYEQYF.

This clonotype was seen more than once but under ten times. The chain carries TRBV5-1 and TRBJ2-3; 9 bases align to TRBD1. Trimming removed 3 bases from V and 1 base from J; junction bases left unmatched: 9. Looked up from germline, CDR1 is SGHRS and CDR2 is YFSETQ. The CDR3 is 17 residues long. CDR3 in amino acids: CASSSRPTGGGTDTQYF. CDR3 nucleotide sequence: TGCGCCAGCAGCTCCCGTCCGACAGGGGGTGGCACAGATACGCAGTATTTT.

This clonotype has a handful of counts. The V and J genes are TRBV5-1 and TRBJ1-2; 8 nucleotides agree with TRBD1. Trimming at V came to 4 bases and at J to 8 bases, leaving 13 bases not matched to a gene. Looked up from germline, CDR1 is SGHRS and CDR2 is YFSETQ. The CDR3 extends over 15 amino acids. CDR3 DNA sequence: TGCGCCAGCAGCGGGGGACAGGCCCTCTGGGAAGGCTACACCTTC. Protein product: CASSGGQALWEGYTF.

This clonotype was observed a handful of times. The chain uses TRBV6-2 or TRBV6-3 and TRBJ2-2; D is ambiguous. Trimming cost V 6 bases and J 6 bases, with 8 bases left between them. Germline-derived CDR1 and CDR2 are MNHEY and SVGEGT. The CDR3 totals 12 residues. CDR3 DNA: TGTGCCAGCAGACGGACGGCCGGGGAGCTGTTTTTT. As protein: CASRRTAGELFF.

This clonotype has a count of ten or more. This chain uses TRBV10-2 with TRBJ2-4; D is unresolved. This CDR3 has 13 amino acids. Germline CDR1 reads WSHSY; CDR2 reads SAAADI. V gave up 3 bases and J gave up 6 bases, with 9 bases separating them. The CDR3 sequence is CASSEQVSNIQYF. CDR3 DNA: TGCGCCAGCAGTGAACAAGTCTCAAACATTCAGTACTTC.

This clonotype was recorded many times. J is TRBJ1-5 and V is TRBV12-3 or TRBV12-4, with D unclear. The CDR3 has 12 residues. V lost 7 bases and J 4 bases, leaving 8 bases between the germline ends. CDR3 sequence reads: CASILGNQPQHF. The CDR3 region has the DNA TGTGCCAGCATATTGGGGAATCAGCCCCAGCATTTT.

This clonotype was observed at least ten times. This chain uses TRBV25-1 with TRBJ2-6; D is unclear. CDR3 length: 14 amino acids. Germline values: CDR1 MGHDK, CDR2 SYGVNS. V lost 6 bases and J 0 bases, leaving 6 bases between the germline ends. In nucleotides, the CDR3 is TGTGCCAGCAGGGTAAACTCTGGGGCCAACGTCCTGACTTTC. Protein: CASRVNSGANVLTF.

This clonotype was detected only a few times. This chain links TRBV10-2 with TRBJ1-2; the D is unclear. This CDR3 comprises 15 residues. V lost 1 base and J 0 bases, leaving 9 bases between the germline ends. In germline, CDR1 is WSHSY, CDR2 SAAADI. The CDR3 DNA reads TGCGCCAGCAGTGAGTTGGCGGCGGCTAACTATGGCTACACCTTC. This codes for CASSELAAANYGYTF.

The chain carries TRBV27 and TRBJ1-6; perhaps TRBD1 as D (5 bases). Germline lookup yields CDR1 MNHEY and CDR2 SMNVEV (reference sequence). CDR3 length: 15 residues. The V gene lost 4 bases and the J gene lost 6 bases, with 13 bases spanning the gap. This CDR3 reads CASSWASGTNSPLHF. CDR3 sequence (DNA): TGTGCCAGCAGTTGGGCCTCAGGGACTAATTCACCCCTCCACTTT.

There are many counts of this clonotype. This CDR3 reads CASSPDGQGGENEQFF. Here the CDR3 DNA reads TGTGCCAGCAGCCCGGATGGACAGGGGGGAGAAAATGAGCAGTTCTTC. V usage is TRBV12-3 or TRBV12-4 and J usage is TRBJ2-1, with 10 bases matching TRBD1. Trimming at V came to 6 bases and at J to 7 bases, leaving 12 bases not matched to a gene. CDR3 length: 16 amino acids.

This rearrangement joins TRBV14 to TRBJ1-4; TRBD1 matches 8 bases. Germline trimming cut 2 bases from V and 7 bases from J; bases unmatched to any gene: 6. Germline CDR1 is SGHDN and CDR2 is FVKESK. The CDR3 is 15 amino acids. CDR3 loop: CASSQRTGSSEKLFF. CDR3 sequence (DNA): TGTGCCAGCAGCCAAAGGACAGGGAGCAGTGAAAAACTGTTTTTT.

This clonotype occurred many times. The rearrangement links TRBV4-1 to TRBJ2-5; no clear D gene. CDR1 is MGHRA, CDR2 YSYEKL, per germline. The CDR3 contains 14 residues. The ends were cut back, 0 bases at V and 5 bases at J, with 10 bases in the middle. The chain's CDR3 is CASSQEGSAETQYF. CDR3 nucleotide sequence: TGCGCCAGCAGCCAAGAAGGGTCAGCGGAGACCCAGTACTTC.

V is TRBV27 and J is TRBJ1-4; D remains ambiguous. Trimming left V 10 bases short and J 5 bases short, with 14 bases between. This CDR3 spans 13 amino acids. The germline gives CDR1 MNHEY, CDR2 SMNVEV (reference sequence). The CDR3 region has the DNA TGTGCCAACCTGGGCCCAGGCAATGAAAAACTGTTTTTT. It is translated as CANLGPGNEKLFF. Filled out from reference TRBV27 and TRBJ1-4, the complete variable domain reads EAQVTQNPRYLITVTGKKLTVTCSQNMNHEYMSWYRQDPGLGLRQIYYSMNVEVTDKGDVPEGYKVSRKEKRNFPLILESPSPNQTSLYFCANLGPGNEKLFFGSGTQLSVL.

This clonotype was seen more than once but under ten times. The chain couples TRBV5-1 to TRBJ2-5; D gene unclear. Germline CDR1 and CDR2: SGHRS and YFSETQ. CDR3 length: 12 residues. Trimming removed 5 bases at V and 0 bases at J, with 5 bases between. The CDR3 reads CASRPNQETQYF. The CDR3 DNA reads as TGCGCCAGCAGACCAAACCAAGAGACCCAGTACTTC.

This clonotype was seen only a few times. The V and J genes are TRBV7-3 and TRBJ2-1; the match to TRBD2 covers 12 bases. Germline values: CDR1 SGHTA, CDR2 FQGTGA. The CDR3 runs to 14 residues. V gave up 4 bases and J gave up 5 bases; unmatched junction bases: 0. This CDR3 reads CASSSSGRDNEQFF. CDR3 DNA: TGTGCCAGCAGCTCTAGCGGGAGGGACAATGAGCAGTTCTTC.

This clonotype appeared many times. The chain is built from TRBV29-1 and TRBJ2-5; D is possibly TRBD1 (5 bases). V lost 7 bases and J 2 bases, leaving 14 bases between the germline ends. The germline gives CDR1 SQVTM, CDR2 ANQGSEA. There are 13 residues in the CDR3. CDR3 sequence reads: CSAADRIQETQYF. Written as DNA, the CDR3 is TGCAGCGCAGCTGACAGAATACAAGAGACCCAGTACTTC.

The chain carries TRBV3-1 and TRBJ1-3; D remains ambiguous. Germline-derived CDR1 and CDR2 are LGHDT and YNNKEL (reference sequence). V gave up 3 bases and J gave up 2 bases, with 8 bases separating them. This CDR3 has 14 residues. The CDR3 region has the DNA TGTGCCAGCAGCCAGAGACGGACTGGAAACACCATATATTTT. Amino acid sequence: CASSQRRTGNTIYF.

The CDR3 nucleotides read TGCGCCAGCAGCTTGGGGGCAGGGGCCGGGGAGCTGTTTTTT. Translating gives CASSLGAGAGELFF. The chain combines TRBV5-1 with TRBJ2-2; D perhaps matches TRBD1 (6 bases). V was pared by 0 bases and J by 6 bases, with 9 bases between. This CDR3 spans 14 amino acids. From germline, CDR1 is SGHRS and CDR2 YFSETQ.

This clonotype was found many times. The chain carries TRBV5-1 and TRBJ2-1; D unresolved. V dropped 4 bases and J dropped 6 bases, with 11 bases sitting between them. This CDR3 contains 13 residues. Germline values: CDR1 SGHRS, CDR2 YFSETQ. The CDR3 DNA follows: TGCGCCAGCAGCCAGCAGGCGTCCAATGAGCAGTTCTTC. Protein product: CASSQQASNEQFF. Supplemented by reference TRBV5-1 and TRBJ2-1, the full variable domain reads KAGVTQTPRYLIKTRGQQVTLSCSPISGHRSVSWYQQTPGQGLQFLFEYFSETQRNKGNFPGRFSGRQFSNSRSEMNVSTLELGDSALYLCASSQQASNEQFFGPGTRLTVL.

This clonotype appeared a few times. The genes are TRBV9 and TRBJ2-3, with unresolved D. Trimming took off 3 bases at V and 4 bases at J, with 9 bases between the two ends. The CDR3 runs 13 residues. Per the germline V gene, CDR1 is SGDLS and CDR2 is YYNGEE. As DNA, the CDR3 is TGTGCCAGCAGCGCAGTACGTTCAGATACGCAGTATTTT. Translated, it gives CASSAVRSDTQYF. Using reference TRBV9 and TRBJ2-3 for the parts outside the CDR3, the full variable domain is DSGVTQTPKHLITATGQRVTLRCSPRSGDLSVYWYQQSLDQGLQFLIQYYNGEERAKGNILERFSAQQFPDLHSELNLSSLELGDSALYFCASSAVRSDTQYFGPGTRLTVL.

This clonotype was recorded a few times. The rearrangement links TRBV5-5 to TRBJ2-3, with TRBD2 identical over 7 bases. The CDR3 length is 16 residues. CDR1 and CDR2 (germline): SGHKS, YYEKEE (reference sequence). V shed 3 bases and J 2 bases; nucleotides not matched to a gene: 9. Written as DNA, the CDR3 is TGTGCCAGCAGCTCGGGACTATCGGGATTCACAGATACGCAGTATTTT. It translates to CASSSGLSGFTDTQYF.

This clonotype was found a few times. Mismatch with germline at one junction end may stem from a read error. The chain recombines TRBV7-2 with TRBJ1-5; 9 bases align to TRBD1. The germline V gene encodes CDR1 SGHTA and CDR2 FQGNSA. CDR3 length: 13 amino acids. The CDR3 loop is CASSLTAGTGRDF. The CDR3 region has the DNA TGTGCCAGCAGCTTGACGGCCGGGACAGGGCGCGATTTT.

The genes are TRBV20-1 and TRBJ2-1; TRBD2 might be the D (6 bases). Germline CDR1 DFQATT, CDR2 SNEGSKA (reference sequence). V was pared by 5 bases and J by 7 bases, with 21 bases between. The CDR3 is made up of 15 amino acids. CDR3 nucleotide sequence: TGCAGTGCTCGGCCTTCGACTAGAGGTATTAATGAGCAGTTCTTC. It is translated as CSARPSTRGINEQFF.

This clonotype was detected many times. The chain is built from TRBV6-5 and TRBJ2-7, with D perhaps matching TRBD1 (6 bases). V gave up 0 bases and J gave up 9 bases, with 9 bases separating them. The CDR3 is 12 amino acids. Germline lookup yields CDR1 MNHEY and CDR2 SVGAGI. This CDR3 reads CASSYSGGGQYF. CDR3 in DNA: TGTGCCAGCAGTTACTCAGGGGGTGGGCAGTACTTC.

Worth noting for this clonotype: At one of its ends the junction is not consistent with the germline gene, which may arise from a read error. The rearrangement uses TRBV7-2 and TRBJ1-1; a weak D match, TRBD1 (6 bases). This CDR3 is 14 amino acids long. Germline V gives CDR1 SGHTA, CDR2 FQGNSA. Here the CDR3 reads CASTLLQGFTEAFF. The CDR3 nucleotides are TGTGCCAGCACCTTACTACAGGGATTCACTGAAGCTTTCTTT.

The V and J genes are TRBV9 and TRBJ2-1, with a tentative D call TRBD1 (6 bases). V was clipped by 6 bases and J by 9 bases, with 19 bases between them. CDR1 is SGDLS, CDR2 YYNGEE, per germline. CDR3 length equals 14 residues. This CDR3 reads CASNFGGSGGEQFF. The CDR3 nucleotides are TGTGCCAGCAACTTTGGGGGCAGTGGGGGTGAGCAGTTCTTC.